This T cell receptor (beta chain) is from a study of response to subunit inactivated influenza vaccine. A remark on this clonotype: Antigen specificity is unknown.

Findings and limits, study-wide: Each seasonal influenza vaccination recruits few new T cells, the authors suggested.

TCRdb re-called the RT-PCR reads through MiXCR, storing one row per CDR3 protein. Of approximately 730,000 distinct CDR3 sequences in the sample, roughly 13% were seen once. The clonotype originates from a man aged 45 to 65 who received an inactivated influenza vaccine. Here the sequenced sample was PBMCs from blood, taken 14 to 15 days before vaccination.

The CDR3 here is CASSQSSSGYTF. In nucleotides, the CDR3 is TGTGCCAGCAGCCAATCGTCCAGTGGCTACACCTTC. The chain uses TRBV16 and TRBJ1-2; no clear D. V dropped 0 bases and J dropped 7 bases, with 6 bases sitting between them. Germline loops: CDR1 KGHSY, CDR2 FQNENV. The CDR3 length is 12 residues.